This T cell receptor beta chain was captured in a study of CD8+CD57+ T cells in acquired aplastic anemia. Whole-study context: The DNA of sorted CD4+ and CD8+ cells averaged 3.2 ug.

Patients chosen for sequencing had CD8+CD57+ cells that had expanded, as shown by flow cytometry. Template material for TCR beta VDJ and CDR3 profiling consisted of genomic DNA. TCRdb independently ran MiXCR on the reads; one entry per CDR3 protein. The sample records around 430,000 distinct CDR3 sequences, around 33% being singletons. After removal of 5 bases from V and 4 bases from J, the junction contained 3 bases not matched to a gene. The CDR3 length is 14 residues. Germline values: CDR1 MNHEY, CDR2 SMNVEV (reference sequence). The source material was sorted CD4+, CD8+, or CD8+CD57+ T cells (not recorded which) from PBMCs. The chain recombines TRBV27 with TRBJ2-3; TRBD2 matches at 10 bases. The TCR comes from a human donor with aplastic anemia. The CDR3 nucleotides read TGTGCCAGCAGTCTCGGACTAGCGGCAGATACGCAGTATTTT. Protein sequence: CASSLGLAADTQYF.